One T cell receptor (beta chain) is described in this entry. These data originate in a study of cytomegalovirus exposure and HLA in healthy donors. The CDR3 runs to 14 residues. Trimming shortened V by 0 bases and J by 6 bases, and 13 bases separated the two germline ends. The germline V gene has CDR1 SGDLS and CDR2 YYNGEE. The PCR used 60 Vbeta and 13 Jbeta primers. Profiled with immunoSEQ multiplex PCR; TCRdb holds only in-frame clones, not every one. Its table records 100,000 to 150,000 clones. Sequenced sample: PBMCs. This clonotype originated in a man in his forties in good health and CMV-seronegative. The rearrangement links TRBV9 to TRBJ2-7; D gene uncertain. In DNA form, the CDR3 reads TGTGCCAGCAGCGTAGACCTGGCTAGACCCGAGCAGTACTTC. As protein: CASSVDLARPEQYF.